The entry below gives a single T cell receptor (beta chain) sequence along with its context. As yet, its antigen is unknown. The sample is drawn from a study of STAT3 mutations in large granular lymphocyte leukemia. Overall study findings and caveats: In several patients, dominant TCR clone burden exceeded STAT3 mutant burden. Clonal expansion was inferred from samples taken at other timepoints. At least one immunodominant TCR beta clonotype appeared in every T-cell large granular lymphocyte leukemia patient. In about 35% of the 18 patients, new TCR clonotypes emerged after therapy.

TCRbeta libraries averaged around 40,000 productive templates per sample. The protocol was immunoSEQ multiplex PCR, while the TCRdb copy is restricted to in-frame clones and leaves out a portion. The data hold tens of thousands of clones, with about 86% observed a single time. CDR1 SQVTM and CDR2 ANQGSEA come from the germline V gene. Trimming removed 4 bases from V and 4 bases from J, with 11 bases in between. The length of the CDR3 is 14 residues. The chain couples TRBV29-1 to TRBJ2-6; D tentatively fits TRBD1 or TRBD2 (5 bases each). This receptor was identified in a man aged 55 to 70 with T-cell large granular lymphocyte leukemia. Some clones in this sample may be carry-over from other donors' samples. The sequencing sample was made of peripheral blood mononuclear cells. For the CDR3, the DNA is TGCAGCGTTGCAGACAGCGGAGGGGCCAACGTCCTGACTTTC. Translated: CSVADSGGANVLTF.